This T cell receptor (beta chain) was observed in a study of T cell responses to AZD1222 COVID-19 vaccine. Second doses at about 4 or about 12 weeks were pooled. Study results and caveats: Donors were largely white British and mainly female; clonal diversity was possibly underestimated.

Measured with immunoSEQ multiplex PCR; TCRdb has only the in-frame clones, and not every one. The repertoire holds about 110,000 clones, with around 90% as singletons. V gave up 2 bases and J gave up 5 bases; unmatched junction bases: 2. Germline V CDR1 and CDR2: MNHEY, SMNVEV (reference sequence). The CDR3 has 13 residues. Worth noting for this clone: Its matching antigen is unknown. The sample has other DNA sequences that encode this CDR3 too.

Here the sequenced sample was peripheral blood, taken 28 days after the second AZD1222 dose. The sequence was collected from an adult who received the AZD1222 COVID-19 vaccine. The chain is built from TRBV27 and TRBJ2-7; 8 bases map to TRBD1. CDR3 residues: CASSLRTGNEQYF. DNA for the CDR3: TGTGCCAGCAGTTTACGGACAGGGAACGAGCAGTACTTC.